The clone carrying this TCR beta chain was detected ten times or more. Its matching antigen is unknown. Researchers barred patients who had uncontrolled infection, other autoimmune disease, pregnancy or lactation. The TCR beta CDR3 regions underwent amplification using RNA transcripts as the source. During a first-round RT-PCR of the TCR CDR3, the HTBI primer set was used. One entry per CDR3 protein results from TCRdb running MiXCR on the multiplex PCR reads. Of 250,000 to 300,000 distinct CDR3 sequences listed, about an eighth are singletons. The data were taken from a study of T cells in Graves' hyperthyroidism and ophthalmopathy. Study-level information: Peripheral blood samples were taken at initial diagnosis, prior to any treatment. General observations from the study: Separating ophthalmopathy from stable hyperthyroidism was achieved by a 13 V-J model. The majority of expanded thyroid clonotypes above 0.001 also appeared in blood.

Specimen: blood. This receptor was taken from a woman aged 25 to 39 with Graves' hyperthyroidism that later progressed to Graves' ophthalmopathy.

CDR3 residues: CASSPTPGDNEQFF. In nucleotides, the CDR3 is TGCGCCAGCAGCCCTACTCCGGGAGATAATGAGCAGTTCTTC. The V and J genes are TRBV4-1 and TRBJ2-1, with a possible D match to TRBD2 (6 bases). The ends were cut back, 4 bases at V and 7 bases at J, with 14 bases in the middle. CDR1 is MGHRA, CDR2 YSYEKL, per germline. The CDR3 loop spans 14 amino acids.